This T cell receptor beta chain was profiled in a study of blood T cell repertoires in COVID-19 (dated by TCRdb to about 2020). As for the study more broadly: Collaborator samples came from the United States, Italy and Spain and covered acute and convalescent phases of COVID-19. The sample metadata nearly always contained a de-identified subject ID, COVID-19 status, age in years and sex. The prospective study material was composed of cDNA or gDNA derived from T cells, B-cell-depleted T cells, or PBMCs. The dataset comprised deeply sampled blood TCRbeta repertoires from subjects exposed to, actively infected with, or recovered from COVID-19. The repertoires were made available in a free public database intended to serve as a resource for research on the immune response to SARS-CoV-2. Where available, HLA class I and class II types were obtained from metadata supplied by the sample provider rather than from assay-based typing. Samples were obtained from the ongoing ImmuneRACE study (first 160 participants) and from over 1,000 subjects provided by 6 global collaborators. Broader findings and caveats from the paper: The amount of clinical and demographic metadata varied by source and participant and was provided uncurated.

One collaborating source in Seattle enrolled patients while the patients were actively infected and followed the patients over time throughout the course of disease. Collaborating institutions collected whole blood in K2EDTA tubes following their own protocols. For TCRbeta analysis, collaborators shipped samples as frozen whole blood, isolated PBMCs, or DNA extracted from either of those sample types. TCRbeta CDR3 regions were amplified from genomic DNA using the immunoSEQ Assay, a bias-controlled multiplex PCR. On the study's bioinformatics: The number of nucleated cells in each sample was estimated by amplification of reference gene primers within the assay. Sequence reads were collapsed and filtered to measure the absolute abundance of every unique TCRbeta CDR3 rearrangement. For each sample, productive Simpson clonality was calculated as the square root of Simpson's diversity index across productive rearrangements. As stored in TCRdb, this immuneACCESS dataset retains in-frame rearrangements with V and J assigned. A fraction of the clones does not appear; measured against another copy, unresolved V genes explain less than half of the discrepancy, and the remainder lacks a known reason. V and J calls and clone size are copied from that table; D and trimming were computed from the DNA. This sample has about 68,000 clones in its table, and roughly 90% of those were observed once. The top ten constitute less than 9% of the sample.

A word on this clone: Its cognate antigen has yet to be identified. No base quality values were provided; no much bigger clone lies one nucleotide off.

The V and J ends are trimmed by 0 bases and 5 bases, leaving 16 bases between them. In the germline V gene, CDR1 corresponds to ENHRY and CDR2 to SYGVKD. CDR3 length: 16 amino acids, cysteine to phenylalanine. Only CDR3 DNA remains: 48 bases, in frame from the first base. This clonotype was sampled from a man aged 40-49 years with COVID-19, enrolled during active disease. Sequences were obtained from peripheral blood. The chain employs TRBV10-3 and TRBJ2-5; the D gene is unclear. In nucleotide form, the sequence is TGTGCCATCAGTGAGTCGATGAATACCCTCGGGGAGACCCAGTACTTC. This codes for CAISESMNTLGETQYF.